Below, 12 T cell receptor beta chains from the same sample are listed, as sequenced in a study of OX40 agonist ivuxolimab in advanced cancers. Profiling relied on immunoSEQ multiplex PCR, and the TCRdb table lists in-frame clones only, not all of them. The sample shows approximately 70,000 clones, more than 80% of them seen only once. The specimen was CD4+ or CD8+ T cells sorted from blood, collected in a trial of the OX40 agonist ivuxolimab. These receptor sequences come from an adult with an advanced solid tumor such as melanoma, head and neck, liver or kidney cancer.

This clone appeared a few times. The J gene is TRBJ2-7, the V gene TRBV19; perhaps TRBD2 as D (5 bases). The V end lost 4 bases, the J end lost 2 bases, and 9 bases lay between the germline ends. The germline gives CDR1 LNHDA, CDR2 SQIVND (reference sequence). This CDR3 comprises 13 residues. CDR3 bases: TGTGCCAGTAGTAAAGGGAGAGCCTACGAGCAGTACTTC. Encoded protein: CASSKGRAYEQYF.

The chain employs TRBV28 and TRBJ2-1; no clear D. This CDR3 has 12 amino acids. The V and J ends lost 4 bases and 8 bases respectively, with 9 bases between them. Germline CDR1 reads MDHEN; CDR2 reads SYDVKM. DNA for the CDR3: TGTGCCAGCAGTTCCAGTAATTATGAGCAGTTCTTC. This codes for CASSSSNYEQFF.

The chain is built from TRBV18 and TRBJ2-5, with D possibly being TRBD1 (5 bases). CDR1 KGHSH and CDR2 LQKENI come from the germline V gene. The CDR3 extends over 11 amino acids. V lost 5 bases, J lost 5 bases, and 6 bases lay in between. CDR3 bases: TGTGCCAGCTCATCAGGGGAGACCCAGTACTTC. This codes for CASSSGETQYF.

DNA for the CDR3: TGTGCCAGCAGCGTAGACGATGAGCAGTTCTTC. Translating gives CASSVDDEQFF. The V and J genes are TRBV9 and TRBJ2-1, with unresolved D. The CDR3 runs to 11 residues. CDR1 is SGDLS and CDR2 is YYNGEE in the germline V gene. The germline V and J ends were trimmed by 0 bases and 8 bases, with 3 bases remaining between them.

This clone has just one count. The chain joins TRBV10-3 to TRBJ2-7; 8 nucleotides match TRBD1. V trimming: 5 bases; J trimming: 3 bases; junction bases outside the gene matches: 3. This CDR3 has 13 amino acids. Germline CDR1 is ENHRY and CDR2 is SYGVKD. Here the CDR3 reads CAISTDRGYEQYF. As DNA, the CDR3 is TGTGCCATCAGTACTGACAGGGGCTACGAGCAGTACTTC.

The chain uses TRBV5-1 and TRBJ2-2, with D possibly TRBD2 on 5 matching bases. V lost 7 bases and J lost 5, with 15 bases in between. The CDR3 is 14 residues long. In germline, CDR1 is SGHRS, CDR2 YFSETQ. CDR3 loop: CASSAGQKTGELFF. The DNA of the CDR3 is TGCGCCAGCTCGGCGGGCCAAAAAACCGGGGAGCTGTTTTTT.

This clone occurred once. The chain has TRBV29-1 and TRBJ2-2; the D is unclear. The CDR3 consists of 13 residues. CDR1 is SQVTM and CDR2 is ANQGSEA in the germline V gene. V was trimmed by 3 bases and J by 6 bases, leaving 11 bases between them. The CDR3 DNA is TGCAGCGTTGATGTGGGATGGTCCGGGGAGCTGTTTTTT. This codes for CSVDVGWSGELFF.

The V and J genes are TRBV7-2 and TRBJ1-3; D perhaps matches TRBD1 (5 bases). V shed 7 bases and J shed 3 bases, with 13 bases lying between them. Germline values: CDR1 SGHTA, CDR2 FQGNSA. The CDR3 runs 14 residues. The CDR3 nucleotides read TGTGCCAGCAAAGACAGTGCGGGTGGAAACACCATATATTTT. This translates into CASKDSAGGNTIYF. The full variable domain, rest sourced from reference TRBV7-2 and TRBJ1-3, is GAGVSQSPSNKVTEKGKDVELRCDPISGHTALYWYRQSLGQGLEFLIYFQGNSAPDKSGLPSDRFSAERTGGSVSTLTIQRTQQEDSAVYLCASKDSAGGNTIYFGEGSWLTVV.

The gene calls are TRBV5-4 and TRBJ2-1; a possible D gene is TRBD1 (5 bases). The CDR3 is 14 amino acids. V dropped 0 bases and J dropped 7 bases, with 11 bases sitting between them. Germline CDR1 reads SGHNT; CDR2 reads YYREEE (reference sequence). CDR3 in amino acids: CASSLAVAGNEQFF. As DNA, the CDR3 is TGTGCCAGCAGCTTGGCCGTGGCAGGGAATGAGCAGTTCTTC.

The chain combines TRBV29-1 with TRBJ2-6, with 7 positions matching TRBD1. CDR3 length equals 12 residues. Germline trimming cut 7 bases from V and 15 bases from J; bases unmatched to any gene: 12. CDR1 is SQVTM, CDR2 ANQGSEA, per germline. The CDR3 DNA follows: TGCAGCGCTGCGCTGGGTGGGACAGCCCTGACTTTC. Its translation: CSAALGGTALTF.

V gene TRBV30 combines with J gene TRBJ2-1; 7 bases fit TRBD2. The CDR3 has 14 residues. J lost 8 bases, V lost 3 bases, and 10 bases had no gene match. Germline-derived CDR1 and CDR2 are GTSNPN and SVGIG (reference sequence). The CDR3 bases are TGTGCCTGGAGAAGAGGCGGGAGAGTGGATGAGCAGTTCTTC. Encoded protein: CAWRRGGRVDEQFF.

CDR3 region: CASSLVIFDEQYF. In DNA, the CDR3 is TGTGCCAGCAGCTTAGTCATATTTGACGAGCAGTACTTC. The chain is built from TRBV11-3 and TRBJ2-7, with D hard to call. Trimming left V 1 base short and J 5 bases short, with 9 bases between. The CDR3 has 13 residues. Germline assignment: CDR1 SGHNT and CDR2 YENEEA.